The present TCR beta chain was sequenced within a study of T cell responses to AZD1222 COVID-19 vaccine. Study-wide points: The span of vaccine-associated CD4 TCRs extended across spike, with dominance at 160-218 and 743-854.

Between the trimmed V and J ends, which lost 7 bases and 2 bases, there was a span of 18 bases. CDR1 LNHDA and CDR2 SQIVND come from the germline V gene (reference sequence). CDR3 size: 16 residues. Repertoires were generated with immunoSEQ multiplex PCR, while TCRdb's copy carries only in-frame clones and drops some. This sample has approximately 150,000 clones; around 90% occur once, and the top ten carry under 5.5%. For this clone: The antigen is unknown.

The V call is TRBV19, the J call TRBJ1-3; a possible D gene is TRBD1 (6 bases). The TCR comes from an adult who received the MenACWY meningococcal vaccine as a control. Sequencing was performed on peripheral blood, taken 28 days after the second dose of the MenACWY control vaccine. In DNA form, the CDR3 reads TGTGCCAGTACCCTCTTGGGGGGGCAGGCTGGAAACACCATATATTTT. It codes for CASTLLGGQAGNTIYF.